The 12 T cell receptor beta chains presented below share a single source sample, sequenced in a study of blood T cell repertoires in COVID-19. This table comes from immunoSEQ multiplex PCR, and its TCRdb copy is limited to in-frame clones, with some not included. The profile shows around 160,000 clones, around four fifths of them singletons. Sequenced material: peripheral blood. These receptors came from a human donor in a cohort sampled during active COVID-19.

The genes are TRBV5-4 and TRBJ2-7, with 9 bases matching TRBD1. V dropped 4 bases and J dropped 3; count of bases not matched to a gene: 8. This CDR3 spans 15 amino acids. CDR1 is SGHNT, CDR2 YYREEE, per germline (reference sequence). This CDR3 is CASSVRDRAYYEQYF. The CDR3 DNA follows: TGTGCCAGCAGCGTCCGGGACAGGGCTTACTACGAGCAGTACTTC.

CDR3 region: CASSAGQSNQPQHF. CDR3 nucleotide sequence: TGTGCCAGCTCGGCGGGACAGAGCAATCAGCCCCAGCATTTT. This chain joins TRBV18 and TRBJ1-5, with 7 nucleotides matching TRBD1. This CDR3 has 14 amino acids. The germline V gene encodes CDR1 KGHSH and CDR2 LQKENI. Trimming cost V 6 bases and J 1 base; bases outside gene matches: 3.

The gene calls are TRBV7-2 and TRBJ2-2; 7 bases match TRBD1. Trimming removed 4 bases from V and 0 bases from J; junction bases left unmatched: 2. The germline gives CDR1 SGHTA, CDR2 FQGNSA. This CDR3 contains 15 residues. CDR3 sequence reads: CASSWGTANTGELFF. DNA for the CDR3: TGTGCCAGCAGCTGGGGGACAGCGAACACCGGGGAGCTGTTTTTT.

The chain is built from TRBV3-1 (or the pseudogene TRBV3-2) and TRBJ2-7; D is undetermined. Deletions cut 4 bases from V and 2 bases from J, with 9 bases between. Germline V gene sequence: CDR1 LGHDT, CDR2 YNNKEL (reference sequence). The CDR3 covers 13 residues. CDR3 bases: TGTGCCAGCAGCCCCAGTGTCCCCTACGAGCAGTACTTC. It yields the protein CASSPSVPYEQYF.

The chain combines TRBV30 with TRBJ1-2; no clear D gene. Looked up from germline, CDR1 is GTSNPN and CDR2 is SVGIG (reference sequence). CDR3 size: 14 residues. The ends were cut back, 5 bases at V and 4 bases at J, with 17 bases in the middle. The CDR3 sequence is CAWGRSKGAYGYTF. CDR3 DNA sequence: TGTGCCTGGGGCCGCTCCAAGGGAGCCTATGGCTACACCTTC.

The chain is built from TRBV9 and TRBJ2-3, with TRBD1 identical over 9 bases. In germline, CDR1 is SGDLS, CDR2 YYNGEE. V shed 7 bases and J 1 base; nucleotides not matched to a gene: 7. The CDR3 is 15 amino acids. The CDR3 DNA is TGTGCCAGCTCCGGGACAGGGTGGGGCACAGATACGCAGTATTTT. Translation: CASSGTGWGTDTQYF.

The chain uses TRBV6-2 or TRBV6-3 and TRBJ2-2; D uncertain. Germline V lookup: CDR1 MNHEY, CDR2 SVGEGT. CDR3 length equals 14 residues. The V end was cut by 6 bases, the J end by 6 bases, with 14 bases between. Here the CDR3 reads CASSPMSQSGELFF. The CDR3 DNA sequence: TGTGCCAGCAGCCCCATGTCTCAGTCCGGGGAGCTGTTTTTT.

The gene calls are TRBV9 and TRBJ1-6, with 11 bases fitting TRBD1. CDR1 is SGDLS, CDR2 YYNGEE, per germline. V was clipped by 3 bases and J by 7 bases; unmatched bases: 6. CDR3 length: 16 amino acids. CDR3 sequence reads: CASSAGTGGPNSPLHF. For the CDR3, the DNA is TGTGCCAGCAGCGCTGGGACAGGGGGACCGAATTCACCCCTCCACTTT.

This clone was seen a few times. V and J are TRBV4-2 and TRBJ2-1; tentative D call: TRBD1 (5 bases). The V and J ends lost 0 bases and 4 bases respectively, with 13 bases between them. Germline loops: CDR1 LGHNA, CDR2 YNFKEQ. CDR3 length equals 16 residues. CDR3 protein: CASSQDYAGSYNEQFF. The DNA of the CDR3 is TGTGCCAGCAGCCAAGATTATGCAGGGTCGTACAATGAGCAGTTCTTC.

The chain employs TRBV15 and TRBJ1-6; the D gene is possibly TRBD1 (6 bases). The V and J ends lost 0 bases and 8 bases respectively, with 11 bases between them. The CDR3 covers 15 residues. Germline assignment: CDR1 LNHNV and CDR2 YYDKDF (reference sequence). The DNA for the CDR3 is TGTGCCACCAGCAGAGAAGGACAGTTGGATTCACCCCTCCACTTT. It translates to CATSREGQLDSPLHF.

This clone showed up just a few times. The same CDR3 is also encoded by other DNA sequences in this sample. This sequence joins TRBV6-5 and TRBJ2-7; 9 bases line up with TRBD1. The CDR3 spans 14 residues. J gave up 6 bases and V 4 bases, and 7 bases lay outside the gene matches. CDR1 is MNHEY and CDR2 is SVGAGI in the germline V gene. CDR3 amino acids: CASSSRDRAREQYF. In nucleotides, the CDR3 is TGTGCCAGCAGTTCCCGGGACAGGGCGCGCGAGCAGTACTTC.

The V and J genes are TRBV5-4 and TRBJ2-2, with D possibly being TRBD2 (5 bases). Germline CDR1 is SGHNT and CDR2 is YYREEE (reference sequence). The CDR3 has 15 residues. Deletions cut 5 bases from V and 5 bases from J, with 16 bases between. CDR3 protein: CASSKPSPGTGELFF. The CDR3 coding sequence is TGTGCCAGCAGTAAGCCAAGCCCGGGGACCGGGGAGCTGTTTTTT. Based on the CDR3 plus reference TRBV5-4 and TRBJ2-2, the full variable domain is ETGVTQSPTHLIKTRGQQVTLRCSSQSGHNTVSWYQQALGQGPQFIFQYYREEENGRGNFPPRFSGLQFPNYSSELNVNALELDDSALYLCASSKPSPGTGELFFGEGSRLTVL.